Given below is one T cell receptor beta chain in context. The antigen is undetermined. The data belong to a study of cytomegalovirus exposure and HLA in healthy donors. The CDR3 consists of 12 residues. J was trimmed by 6 bases and V by 5 bases; bases with no gene match: 3. Germline V gene lookup returns CDR1 SGHVS and CDR2 FQNEAQ. Regarding the study as a whole: In an earlier analysis, about 90% or about 30%: the productive usage of most TCR beta V segments. High specificity and sensitivity for cytomegalovirus status were reported for the classifier. It was in a later analysis that TCR association rates were seen to vary by HLA locus, highest for DRB1 and lowest for HLA-C.

Primers included in the PCR were 60 Vbeta and 13 Jbeta primers. Method: immunoSEQ multiplex PCR; TCRdb's copy keeps in-frame clones and lacks some. The sample includes some 150,000 clones, 75% to 85% of them seen just once. The receptor comes from a woman between 35 and 50 years old in good health and CMV-seronegative. V and J are TRBV7-8 and TRBJ1-2, with TRBD1 matching over 7 bases. The specimen was PBMCs. Here the CDR3 DNA reads TGTGCCAGCAGCATCGGACAGGATGGCTACACCTTC. Its protein is CASSIGQDGYTF.